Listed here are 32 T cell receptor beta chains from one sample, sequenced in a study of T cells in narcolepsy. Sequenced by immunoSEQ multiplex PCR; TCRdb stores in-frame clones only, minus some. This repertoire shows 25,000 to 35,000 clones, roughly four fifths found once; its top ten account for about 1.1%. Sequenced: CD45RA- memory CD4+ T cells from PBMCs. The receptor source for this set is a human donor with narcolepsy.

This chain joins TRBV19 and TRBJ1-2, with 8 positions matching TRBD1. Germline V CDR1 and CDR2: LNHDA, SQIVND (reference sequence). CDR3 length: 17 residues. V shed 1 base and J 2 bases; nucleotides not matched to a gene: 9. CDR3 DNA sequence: TGTGCCAGTAGTATAGGGGGAGACAGGGGCCTCAACTATGGCTACACCTTC. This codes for CASSIGGDRGLNYGYTF.

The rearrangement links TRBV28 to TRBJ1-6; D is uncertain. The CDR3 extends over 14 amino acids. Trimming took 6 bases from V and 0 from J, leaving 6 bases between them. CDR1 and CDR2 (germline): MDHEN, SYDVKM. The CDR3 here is CASSRDSYNSPLHF. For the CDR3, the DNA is TGTGCCAGCAGCCGAGACTCCTATAATTCACCCCTCCACTTT.

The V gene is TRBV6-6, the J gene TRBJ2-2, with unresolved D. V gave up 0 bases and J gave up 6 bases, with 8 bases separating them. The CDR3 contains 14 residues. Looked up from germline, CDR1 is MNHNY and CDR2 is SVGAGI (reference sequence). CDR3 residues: CASSYSTSSGELFF. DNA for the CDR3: TGTGCCAGCAGTTACTCGACGTCCTCCGGGGAGCTGTTTTTT.

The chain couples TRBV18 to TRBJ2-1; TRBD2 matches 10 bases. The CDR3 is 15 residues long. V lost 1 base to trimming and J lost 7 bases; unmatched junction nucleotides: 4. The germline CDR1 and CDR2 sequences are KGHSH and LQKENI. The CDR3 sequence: CASSPLSGGANEQFF. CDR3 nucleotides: TGTGCCAGCTCACCACTGAGCGGGGGGGCTAATGAGCAGTTCTTC.

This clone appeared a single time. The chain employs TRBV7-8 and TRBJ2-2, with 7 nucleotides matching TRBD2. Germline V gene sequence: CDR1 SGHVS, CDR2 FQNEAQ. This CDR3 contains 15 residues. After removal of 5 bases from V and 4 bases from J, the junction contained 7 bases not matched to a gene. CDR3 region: CASSLREKSTGELFF. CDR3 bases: TGTGCCAGCAGCCTGCGGGAGAAAAGCACCGGGGAGCTGTTTTTT. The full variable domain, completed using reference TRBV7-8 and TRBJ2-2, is GAGVSQSPRYKVAKRGQDVALRCDPISGHVSLFWYQQALGQGPEFLTYFQNEAQLDKSGLPSDRFFAERPEGSVSTLKIQRTQQEDSAVYLCASSLREKSTGELFFGEGSRLTVL.

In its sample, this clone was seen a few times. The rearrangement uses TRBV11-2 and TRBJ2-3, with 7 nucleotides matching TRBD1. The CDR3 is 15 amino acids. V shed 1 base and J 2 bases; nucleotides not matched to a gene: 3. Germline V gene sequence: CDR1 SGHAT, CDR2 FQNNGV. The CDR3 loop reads CASSLGDSSTDTQYF. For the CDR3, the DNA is TGTGCCAGCAGCTTAGGGGACAGTTCCACAGATACGCAGTATTTT.

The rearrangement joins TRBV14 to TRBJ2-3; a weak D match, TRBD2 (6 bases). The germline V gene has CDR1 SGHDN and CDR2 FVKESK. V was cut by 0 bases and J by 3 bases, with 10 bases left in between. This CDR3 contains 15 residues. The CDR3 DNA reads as TGTGCCAGCAGCCAAGATCGTGGAGGGACAGATACGCAGTATTTT. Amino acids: CASSQDRGGTDTQYF. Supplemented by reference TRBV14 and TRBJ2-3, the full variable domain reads EAGVTQFPSHSVIEKGQTVTLRCDPISGHDNLYWYRRVMGKEIKFLLHFVKESKQDESGMPNNRFLAERTGGTYSTLKVQPAELEDSGVYFCASSQDRGGTDTQYFGPGTRLTVL.

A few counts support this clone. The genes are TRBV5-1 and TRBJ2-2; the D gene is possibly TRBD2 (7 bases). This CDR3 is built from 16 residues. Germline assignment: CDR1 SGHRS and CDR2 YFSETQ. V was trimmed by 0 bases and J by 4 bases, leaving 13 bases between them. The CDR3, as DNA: TGCGCCAGCAGCTTGGTGGCAGGGGAGGGCACCGGGGAGCTGTTTTTT. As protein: CASSLVAGEGTGELFF.

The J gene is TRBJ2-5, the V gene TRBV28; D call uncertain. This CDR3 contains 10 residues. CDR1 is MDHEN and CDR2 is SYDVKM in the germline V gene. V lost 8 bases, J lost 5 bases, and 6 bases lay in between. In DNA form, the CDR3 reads TGTGCCAGCGGCTGGGAGACCCAGTACTTC. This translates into CASGWETQYF.

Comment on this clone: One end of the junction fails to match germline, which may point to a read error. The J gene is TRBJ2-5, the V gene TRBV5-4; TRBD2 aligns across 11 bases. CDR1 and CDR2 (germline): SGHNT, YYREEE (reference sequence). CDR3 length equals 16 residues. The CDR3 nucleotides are TGTGCCAGCAGCCCCCGTAGCGGGGGGGCCGAGGAGACCCAGCACTTC. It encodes CASSPRSGGAEETQHF.

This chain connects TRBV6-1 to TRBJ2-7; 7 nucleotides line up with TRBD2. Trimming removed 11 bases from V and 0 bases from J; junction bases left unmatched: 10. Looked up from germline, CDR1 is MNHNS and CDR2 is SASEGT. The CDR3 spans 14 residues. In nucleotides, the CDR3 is TGTGCCGGGGGGGACGGATCTATCTCCTACGAGCAGTACTTC. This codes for CAGGDGSISYEQYF.

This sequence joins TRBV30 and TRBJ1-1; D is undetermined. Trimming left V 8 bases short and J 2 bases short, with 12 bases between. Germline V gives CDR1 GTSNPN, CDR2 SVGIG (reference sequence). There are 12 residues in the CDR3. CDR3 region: CARLAENTEAFF. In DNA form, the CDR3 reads TGTGCCCGTCTTGCGGAAAACACTGAAGCTTTCTTT.

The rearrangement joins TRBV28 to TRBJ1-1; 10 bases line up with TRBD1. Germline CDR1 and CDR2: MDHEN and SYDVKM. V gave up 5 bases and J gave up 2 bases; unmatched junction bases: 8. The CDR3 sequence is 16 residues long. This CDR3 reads CASSPGTGVVNTEAFF. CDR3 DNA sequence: TGTGCCAGCAGTCCCGGGACAGGGGTCGTCAACACTGAAGCTTTCTTT.

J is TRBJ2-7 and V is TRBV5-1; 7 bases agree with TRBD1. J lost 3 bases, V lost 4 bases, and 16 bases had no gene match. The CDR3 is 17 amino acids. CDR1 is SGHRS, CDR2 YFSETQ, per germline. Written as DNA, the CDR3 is TGCGCCAGCAGCCAAACCTCCGGGACAGCGGAACGCTACGAGCAGTACTTC. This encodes CASSQTSGTAERYEQYF.

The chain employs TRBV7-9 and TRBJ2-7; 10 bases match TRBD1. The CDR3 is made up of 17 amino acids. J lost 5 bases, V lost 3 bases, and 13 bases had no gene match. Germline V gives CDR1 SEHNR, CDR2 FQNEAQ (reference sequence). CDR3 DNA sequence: TGTGCCAGCAGCTTCTTAACGCCCGGGACAGGGGCAGACGAGCAGTACTTC. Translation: CASSFLTPGTGADEQYF.

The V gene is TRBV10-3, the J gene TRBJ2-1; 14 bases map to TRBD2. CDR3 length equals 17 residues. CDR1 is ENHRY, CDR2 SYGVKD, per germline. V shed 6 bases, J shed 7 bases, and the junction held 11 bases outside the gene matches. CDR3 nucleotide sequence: TGTGCCATCAGAATTTTGGGGACTAGCGGGAGAATGAATGAGCAGTTCTTC. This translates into CAIRILGTSGRMNEQFF.

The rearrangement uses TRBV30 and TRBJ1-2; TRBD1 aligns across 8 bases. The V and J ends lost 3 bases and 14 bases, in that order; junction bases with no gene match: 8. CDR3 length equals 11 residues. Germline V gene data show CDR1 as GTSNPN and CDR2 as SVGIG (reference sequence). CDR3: CAWRGQADGTF. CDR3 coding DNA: TGTGCCTGGAGGGGACAGGCGGACGGGACCTTC.

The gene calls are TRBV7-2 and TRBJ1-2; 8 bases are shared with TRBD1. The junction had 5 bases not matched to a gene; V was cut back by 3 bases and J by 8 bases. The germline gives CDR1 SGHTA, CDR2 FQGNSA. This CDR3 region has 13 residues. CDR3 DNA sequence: TGTGCCAGCAGCTTTCAGGGGGCTATGGGCTACACCTTC. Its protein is CASSFQGAMGYTF.

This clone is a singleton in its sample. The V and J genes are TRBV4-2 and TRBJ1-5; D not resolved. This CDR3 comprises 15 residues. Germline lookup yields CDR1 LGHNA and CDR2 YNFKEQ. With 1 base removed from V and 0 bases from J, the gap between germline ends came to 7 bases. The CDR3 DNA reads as TGTGCCAGCAGCCAAGTTCGTACTAGCAATCAGCCCCAGCATTTT. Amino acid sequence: CASSQVRTSNQPQHF.

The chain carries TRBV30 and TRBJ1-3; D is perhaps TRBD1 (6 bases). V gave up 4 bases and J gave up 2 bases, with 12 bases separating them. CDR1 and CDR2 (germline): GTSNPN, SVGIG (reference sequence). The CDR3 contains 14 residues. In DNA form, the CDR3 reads TGTGCCTGGACCAAGGACAGAGCTGGAAACACCATATATTTT. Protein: CAWTKDRAGNTIYF.

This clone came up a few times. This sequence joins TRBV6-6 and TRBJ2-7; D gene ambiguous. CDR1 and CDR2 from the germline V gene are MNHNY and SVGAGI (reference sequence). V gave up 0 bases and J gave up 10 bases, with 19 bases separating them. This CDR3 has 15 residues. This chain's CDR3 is CASSYSTFLAALQYF. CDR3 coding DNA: TGTGCCAGCAGTTACTCGACATTTTTGGCAGCCCTCCAGTACTTC.

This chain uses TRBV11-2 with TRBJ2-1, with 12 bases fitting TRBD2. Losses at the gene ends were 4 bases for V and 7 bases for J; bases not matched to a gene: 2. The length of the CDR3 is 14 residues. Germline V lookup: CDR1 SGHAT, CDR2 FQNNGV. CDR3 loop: CASSWTSGINEQFF. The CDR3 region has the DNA TGTGCCAGCAGCTGGACTAGCGGGATTAATGAGCAGTTCTTC.

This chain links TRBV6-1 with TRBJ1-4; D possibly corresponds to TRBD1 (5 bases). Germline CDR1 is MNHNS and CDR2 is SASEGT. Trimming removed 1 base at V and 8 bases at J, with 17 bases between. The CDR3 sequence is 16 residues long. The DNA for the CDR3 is TGTGCCAGCAGTGAAGTTCGGGGGGGAGGAGTCGAAAAACTGTTTTTT. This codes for CASSEVRGGGVEKLFF.

The CDR3 here is CASSQRGAGFAEAFF. In DNA, the CDR3 is TGCGCCAGCAGCCAAAGGGGGGCGGGGTTCGCTGAAGCTTTCTTT. V and J are TRBV4-1 and TRBJ1-1; D possibly corresponds to TRBD1 (6 bases). Germline V gene sequence: CDR1 MGHRA, CDR2 YSYEKL. CDR3 length equals 15 residues. V lost 2 bases and J lost 6, with 16 bases in between.

CDR3 protein: CASSPRDSGKVFF. The DNA of the CDR3 is TGTGCCAGCAGCCCCCGGGATAGCGGGAAGGTGTTCTTC. V usage is TRBV5-6 and J usage is TRBJ2-1, with 8 bases fitting TRBD2. The CDR3 has 13 residues. The V gene end was trimmed by 4 bases and the J gene end by 15 bases; junction bases not matched to a gene: 12. The germline V gene has CDR1 SGHDT and CDR2 YYEEEE.

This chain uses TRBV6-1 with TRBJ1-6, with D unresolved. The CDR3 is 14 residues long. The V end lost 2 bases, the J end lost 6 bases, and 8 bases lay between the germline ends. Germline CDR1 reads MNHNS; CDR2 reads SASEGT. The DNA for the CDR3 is TGTGCCAGCAGTGAATCGCCTTTTAATTCACCCCTCCACTTT. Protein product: CASSESPFNSPLHF.

CDR3 nucleotide sequence: TGTGCCAGCAGTTTTCTCGGAACCTACGAGCAGTACTTC. This gives the protein CASSFLGTYEQYF. The chain is built from TRBV28 and TRBJ2-7; the D is unclear. There are 13 residues in the CDR3. The V gene lost 3 bases and the J gene lost 2 bases, with 8 bases spanning the gap. Germline V gene sequence: CDR1 MDHEN, CDR2 SYDVKM.

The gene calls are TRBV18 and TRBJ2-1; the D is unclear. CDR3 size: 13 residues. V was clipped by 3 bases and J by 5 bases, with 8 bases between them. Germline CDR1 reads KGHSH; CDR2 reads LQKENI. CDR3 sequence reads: CASSPLPDNEQFF. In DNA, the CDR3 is TGTGCCAGCTCACCCCTCCCGGACAATGAGCAGTTCTTC.

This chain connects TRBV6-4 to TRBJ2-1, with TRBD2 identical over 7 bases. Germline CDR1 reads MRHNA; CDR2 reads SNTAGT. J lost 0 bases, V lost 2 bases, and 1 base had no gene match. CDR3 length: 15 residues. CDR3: CASSDTGGSYNEQFF. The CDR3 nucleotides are TGTGCCAGCAGTGACACGGGGGGCTCCTACAATGAGCAGTTCTTC.

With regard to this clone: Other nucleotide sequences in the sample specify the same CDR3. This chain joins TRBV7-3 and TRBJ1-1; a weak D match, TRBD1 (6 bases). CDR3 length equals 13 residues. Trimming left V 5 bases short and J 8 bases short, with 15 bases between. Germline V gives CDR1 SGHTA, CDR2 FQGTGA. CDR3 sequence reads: CASSLRPTGEAFF. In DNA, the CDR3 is TGTGCCAGCAGCCTCCGTCCTACAGGGGAAGCTTTCTTT.

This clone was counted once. As DNA, the CDR3 is TGTGCCAGCAGTTATTCGTCAGGGTCGGACGCTGAAGCTTTCTTT. It specifies CASSYSSGSDAEAFF. The chain employs TRBV6-5 and TRBJ1-1, with a possible D match to TRBD1 (5 bases). The CDR3 totals 15 residues. Trimming cost V 3 bases and J 6 bases, with 17 bases left between them. Germline V gives CDR1 MNHEY, CDR2 SVGAGI.

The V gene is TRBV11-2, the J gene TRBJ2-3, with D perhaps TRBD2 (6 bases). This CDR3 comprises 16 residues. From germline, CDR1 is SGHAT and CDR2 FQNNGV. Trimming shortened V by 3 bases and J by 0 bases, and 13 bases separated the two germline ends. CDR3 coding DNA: TGTGCCAGCAGCTTTCTCGTGGGGACTAGCACAGATACGCAGTATTTT. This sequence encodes CASSFLVGTSTDTQYF.